The 9 T cell receptor beta chains presented below share a single source sample, sequenced in a study of blood T cell repertoires in COVID-19. Data came from immunoSEQ multiplex PCR; TCRdb stores just in-frame clones and leaves some out. The table records 150,000 to 200,000 clones, around 85% of them present only once. The sample was peripheral blood. The origin of the receptors is a man aged 65-85 years with active or convalescent COVID-19.

The gene calls are TRBV9 and TRBJ2-1, with 14 bases identical to TRBD2. Unmatched junction bases numbered 3, after V lost 4 bases and J lost 6 bases. The CDR3 sequence is 15 residues long. Per the germline V gene, CDR1 is SGDLS and CDR2 is YYNGEE. CDR3 amino acids: CASSRGTSGSNEQFF. The CDR3 nucleotides read TGTGCCAGCAGCAGAGGGACTAGCGGGAGCAATGAGCAGTTCTTC. The whole variable domain, remainder taken from reference TRBV9 and TRBJ2-1, is DSGVTQTPKHLITATGQRVTLRCSPRSGDLSVYWYQQSLDQGLQFLIQYYNGEERAKGNILERFSAQQFPDLHSELNLSSLELGDSALYFCASSRGTSGSNEQFFGPGTRLTVL.

This chain connects TRBV5-4 to TRBJ1-6; 7 bases line up with TRBD1. CDR1 is SGHNT, CDR2 YYREEE, per germline (reference sequence). The V segment lost 1 base and the J segment 7 bases; nucleotides outside the gene matches: 2. The CDR3 contains 14 residues. Here the CDR3 DNA reads TGTGCCAGCAGCTTGATACAGGGGAATTCACCCCTCCACTTT. This codes for CASSLIQGNSPLHF.

This clone was seen a single time. The V and J genes are TRBV6-2 or TRBV6-3 and TRBJ2-1; D is possibly TRBD2 (6 bases). The ends were cut back, 0 bases at V and 8 bases at J, with 14 bases in the middle. CDR1 and CDR2 (germline): MNHEY, SVGEGT. The CDR3 consists of 15 residues. The CDR3 loop is CASSYSPGSGYEQFF. CDR3 nucleotides: TGTGCCAGCAGTTACTCCCCCGGGAGCGGTTATGAGCAGTTCTTC.

The chain joins TRBV7-2 to TRBJ2-5, with D unclear. The CDR3 consists of 16 residues. Per germline, CDR1 SGHTA and CDR2 FQGNSA. Trimming took off 0 bases at V and 7 bases at J, with 18 bases between the two ends. CDR3 coding DNA: TGTGCCAGCAGCTTAGCGGTTTTCGGGTCGCGCGGGACCCAGTACTTC. The encoded protein is CASSLAVFGSRGTQYF.

The chain combines TRBV4-3 with TRBJ1-1; perhaps TRBD1 as D (5 bases). Looked up from germline, CDR1 is LGHNA and CDR2 is YSLEER. CDR3 length equals 14 residues. V lost 0 bases and J lost 4, with 9 bases in between. The CDR3: CASSQDSGSTEAFF. CDR3 nucleotide sequence: TGCGCCAGCAGCCAAGATTCAGGGTCCACTGAAGCTTTCTTT.

The DNA for the CDR3 is TGCGCCAGCAGCCAAGAAGGACTCTCAAATGAAAAACTGTTTTTT. Residues: CASSQEGLSNEKLFF. V gene TRBV4-3 combines with J gene TRBJ1-4; D gene ambiguous. Germline V gene sequence: CDR1 LGHNA, CDR2 YSLEER. Trimming shortened V by 0 bases and J by 5 bases, and 10 bases separated the two germline ends. This CDR3 comprises 15 residues.

V usage is TRBV6-5 and J usage is TRBJ2-5; TRBD1 matches 8 bases. The CDR3 contains 14 residues. Germline lookup yields CDR1 MNHEY and CDR2 SVGAGI. V was pared by 6 bases and J by 2 bases, with 5 bases of the junction left unmatched. The CDR3 nucleotides are TGTGCCAGCAGAAAGAACAGGGGGCAAGAGACCCAGTACTTC. It codes for CASRKNRGQETQYF.

This sequence joins TRBV12-3 or TRBV12-4 and TRBJ1-1, with D perhaps matching TRBD1 (5 bases). The CDR3 is made up of 13 amino acids. Trimming pared 4 bases from V and 12 bases from J, leaving 18 bases between. Written as DNA, the CDR3 is TGTGCCAGCAGTTCATTTTCGGGGGGAGAGACTTTCTTT. Translating it yields CASSSFSGGETFF.

The genes are TRBV7-6 and TRBJ2-7; 13 bases are a match to TRBD2. The V segment lost 4 bases and the J segment 4 bases; nucleotides outside the gene matches: 7. Germline CDR1 SGHVS, CDR2 FNYEAQ. The CDR3 has 16 amino acids. CDR3 region: CASSSSGTSGNYEQYF. The CDR3 DNA follows: TGTGCCAGCAGCTCTTCCGGGACTAGCGGGAATTACGAGCAGTACTTC.